The 28 T cell receptor beta chains in this list originate from one sample, sequenced in a study of a mutant IDH1 vaccine in newly diagnosed glioma. Clones were read by immunoSEQ multiplex PCR, and TCRdb kept only the in-frame ones, dropping some. The sample lists about 68,000 clones, more than 65% seen once, with 7.5% to 9% in the top ten. Time point: baseline, week 1 (first vaccination visit). Sample treatment: pre-vaccination baseline after standard-of-care therapy. Sample: PBMCs, taken from a glioma patient treated with radiotherapy, temozolomide or both. Receptors were obtained from a man in his fifties or sixties with glioma.

This rearrangement joins TRBV6-1 to TRBJ2-7; D is unresolved. The CDR3 consists of 13 residues. Germline V gene lookup returns CDR1 MNHNS and CDR2 SASEGT. V gave up 4 bases and J gave up 7 bases, with 14 bases separating them. CDR3 DNA: TGTGCCAGCAGTGGCCTAAGGGTGGGGGAGCAGTACTTC. Translation gives CASSGLRVGEQYF.

The chain couples TRBV27 to TRBJ2-2; a possible D gene is TRBD2 (7 bases). Deletions cut 8 bases from V and 5 bases from J, with 15 bases between. CDR1 is MNHEY and CDR2 is SMNVEV in the germline V gene (reference sequence). This CDR3 is 14 amino acids long. CDR3 residues: CASGRGASTGELFF. In DNA, the CDR3 is TGTGCCAGCGGGAGGGGGGCGAGTACCGGGGAGCTGTTTTTT.

V gene TRBV14 combines with J gene TRBJ1-5, with a tentative D call TRBD1 (6 bases). CDR1 is SGHDN, CDR2 FVKESK, per germline. With 1 base removed from V and 1 base from J, the gap between germline ends came to 8 bases. This CDR3 has 15 residues. CDR3 coding DNA: TGTGCCAGCAGCCAAGGAGGGGGAAGCAATCAGCCCCAGCATTTT. Protein: CASSQGGGSNQPQHF.

The chain uses TRBV9 and TRBJ2-3, with 8 bases fitting TRBD2. The CDR3 has 14 residues. J gave up 5 bases and V 2 bases, and 4 bases lay outside the gene matches. Germline CDR1 is SGDLS and CDR2 is YYNGEE. CDR3 sequence reads: CASSVGGGIDTQYF. CDR3 nucleotides: TGTGCCAGCAGCGTGGGCGGGGGGATAGATACGCAGTATTTT. Full variable domain (remainder filled in from reference TRBV9 and TRBJ2-3): DSGVTQTPKHLITATGQRVTLRCSPRSGDLSVYWYQQSLDQGLQFLIQYYNGEERAKGNILERFSAQQFPDLHSELNLSSLELGDSALYFCASSVGGGIDTQYFGPGTRLTVL.

V gene TRBV29-1 combines with J gene TRBJ2-7; D may be TRBD1 (5 bases). This CDR3 comprises 12 residues. V lost 7 bases, J lost 5 bases, and 15 bases lay in between. Per the germline V gene, CDR1 is SQVTM and CDR2 is ANQGSEA. CDR3 amino acids: CSAYKTQDEQYF. The DNA for the CDR3 is TGCAGCGCCTACAAGACACAGGACGAGCAGTACTTC.

The chain has TRBV27 and TRBJ2-3; D is perhaps TRBD1 (6 bases). This CDR3 has 14 amino acids. The V gene lost 0 bases and the J gene lost 7 bases, with 11 bases spanning the gap. CDR1 and CDR2 (germline): MNHEY, SMNVEV (reference sequence). CDR3 in DNA: TGTGCCAGCAGTTTATCGACAGGATCCAATACGCAGTATTTT. Protein: CASSLSTGSNTQYF.

This clone came up once. The rearrangement uses TRBV18 and TRBJ2-7; D call uncertain. Looked up from germline, CDR1 is KGHSH and CDR2 is LQKENI. Trimming shortened V by 2 bases and J by 0 bases, and 11 bases separated the two germline ends. CDR3 size: 15 residues. The CDR3 sequence: CASSPWQESSYEQYF. DNA for the CDR3: TGTGCCAGCTCACCATGGCAGGAGAGCTCCTACGAGCAGTACTTC. Looking up the rest from reference TRBV18 and TRBJ2-7 gives the full variable domain: NAGVMQNPRHLVRRRGQEARLRCSPMKGHSHVYWYRQLPEEGLKFMVYLQKENIIDESGMPKERFSAEFPKEGPSILRIQQVVRGDSAAYFCASSPWQESSYEQYFGPGTRLTVT.

The table lists this clone with a count of one. This chain joins TRBV2 and TRBJ1-5; 7 bases line up with TRBD1. Germline lookup yields CDR1 SNHLY and CDR2 FYNNEI. The CDR3 has 15 residues. The J segment lost 4 bases and the V segment lost 6 bases, leaving 9 bases of the junction unmatched. CDR3 sequence: CASRREGGGNQPQHF. DNA of the CDR3: TGTGCCAGCAGACGGGAAGGGGGCGGTAATCAGCCCCAGCATTTT.

The chain carries TRBV30 and TRBJ1-3, with D unresolved. The CDR3 is 14 residues long. Germline lookup yields CDR1 GTSNPN and CDR2 SVGIG (reference sequence). The V and J ends lost 8 bases and 0 bases respectively, with 14 bases between them. DNA for the CDR3: TGTGCCCTCACCACCGTAGGCTCTGGAAACACCATATATTTT. Residues: CALTTVGSGNTIYF. The full variable domain, in which reference TRBV30 and TRBJ1-3 provide the parts outside the CDR3, is SQTIHQWPATLVQPVGSPLSLECTVEGTSNPNLYWYRQAAGRGLQLLFYSVGIGQISSEVPQNLSASRPQDRQFILSSKKLLLSDSGFYLCALTTVGSGNTIYFGEGSWLTVV.

V gene TRBV5-8 combines with J gene TRBJ2-7, with D unclear. The length of the CDR3 is 13 residues. The germline V and J ends were trimmed by 0 bases and 2 bases, with 6 bases remaining between them. CDR1 is SGHTS and CDR2 is YDEGEE in the germline V gene. The CDR3 DNA reads as TGTGCCAGCAGCTTGGCTCAGGCCTACGAGCAGTACTTC. Protein sequence: CASSLAQAYEQYF. Together with reference TRBV5-8 and TRBJ2-7, the CDR3 gives the full variable domain: EAGVTQSPTHLIKTRGQQATLRCSPISGHTSVYWYQQALGLGLQFLLWYDEGEERNRGNFPPRFSGRQFPNYSSELNVNALELEDSALYLCASSLAQAYEQYFGPGTRLTVT.

The V call is TRBV5-6, the J call TRBJ2-5; 9 bases map to TRBD1. In germline, CDR1 is SGHDT, CDR2 YYEEEE. Trimming removed 4 bases from V and 5 bases from J; junction bases left unmatched: 6. The CDR3 totals 14 residues. As DNA, the CDR3 is TGTGCCAGCAGCCTGACAGGGGGGGAGGAGACCCAGTACTTC. It codes for CASSLTGGEETQYF. Based on the CDR3 plus reference TRBV5-6 and TRBJ2-5, the full variable domain is DAGVTQSPTHLIKTRGQQVTLRCSPKSGHDTVSWYQQALGQGPQFIFQYYEEEERQRGNFPDRFSGHQFPNYSSELNVNALLLGDSALYLCASSLTGGEETQYFGPGTRLLVL.

A single count supports this clone. The chain carries TRBV6-1 and TRBJ2-1; a weak D match, TRBD2 (7 bases). Trimming removed 11 bases from V and 6 bases from J, with 17 bases in between. The CDR3 is made up of 13 amino acids. CDR1 and CDR2 from the germline V gene are MNHNS and SASEGT. The CDR3: CASKGGSGNEQFF. CDR3 in DNA: TGTGCCTCGAAGGGGGGGTCGGGCAATGAGCAGTTCTTC.

The chain is built from TRBV5-6 and TRBJ1-5, with D uncertain. The CDR3 totals 16 residues. Per the germline V gene, CDR1 is SGHDT and CDR2 is YYEEEE. V lost 4 bases and J 1 base, leaving 15 bases between the germline ends. This CDR3 reads CASSPIVDHSNQPQHF. CDR3 sequence (DNA): TGTGCCAGCAGCCCCATTGTGGATCACAGCAATCAGCCCCAGCATTTT.

The chain carries TRBV18 and TRBJ2-7; TRBD1 or TRBD2 may be the D gene (5 bases each). V was cut by 3 bases and J by 2 bases, with 11 bases left in between. Germline V lookup: CDR1 KGHSH, CDR2 LQKENI. There are 14 residues in the CDR3. The CDR3 is CASSPGTRTYEQYF. In DNA, the CDR3 is TGTGCCAGCTCACCCGGGACGCGGACCTACGAGCAGTACTTC.

This rearrangement joins TRBV7-8 to TRBJ1-2; D might be TRBD1 (5 bases). CDR1 and CDR2 (germline): SGHVS, FQNEAQ. V was cut by 5 bases and J by 4 bases, with 14 bases left in between. The CDR3 consists of 14 residues. CDR3: CASSQSGGFYGYTF. CDR3 bases: TGTGCCAGCAGCCAAAGCGGGGGTTTCTATGGCTACACCTTC.

The chain carries TRBV7-8 and TRBJ2-1; a weak D match, TRBD1 (5 bases). Germline assignment: CDR1 SGHVS and CDR2 FQNEAQ. Trimming stripped 5 bases from V and 0 bases from J, with 14 bases between. The CDR3 contains 16 residues. CDR3 region: CASSLWGVSSYNEQFF. CDR3 nucleotides: TGTGCCAGCAGCCTATGGGGCGTAAGCTCCTACAATGAGCAGTTCTTC.

This rearrangement joins TRBV27 to TRBJ2-7; 9 bases fit TRBD1. The trim removed 8 bases at V and 0 bases at J, leaving 14 bases unmatched. This CDR3 contains 17 residues. Germline CDR1 and CDR2: MNHEY and SMNVEV (reference sequence). The CDR3 spells CASAPGTGLVISYEQYF. For the CDR3, the DNA is TGTGCCAGCGCTCCCGGGACAGGGTTAGTTATCTCCTACGAGCAGTACTTC.

The J gene is TRBJ2-3, the V gene TRBV6-5, with 9 bases that match TRBD1. The CDR3 covers 13 residues. Germline V CDR1 and CDR2: MNHEY, SVGAGI. J was trimmed by 4 bases and V by 6 bases; bases with no gene match: 2. The CDR3 DNA follows: TGTGCCAGCAGACGACAGGGGGCAGATACGCAGTATTTT. Translating it yields CASRRQGADTQYF.

J is TRBJ1-3 and V is TRBV7-6; D is uncertain. Deletions cut 1 base from V and 3 bases from J, with 10 bases between. The CDR3 sequence is 15 residues long. Germline assignment: CDR1 SGHVS and CDR2 FNYEAQ. CDR3 sequence (DNA): TGTGCCAGCAGCTTAGGATCTGGATTTGGAAACACCATATATTTT. This translates into CASSLGSGFGNTIYF.

The rearrangement joins TRBV2 to TRBJ1-5, with D hard to call. V lost 4 bases, J lost 7 bases, and 8 bases lay in between. Germline-derived CDR1 and CDR2 are SNHLY and FYNNEI. This CDR3 has 12 residues. CDR3 nucleotides: TGTGCCAGCAGTGCCGAAGAACAGCCCCAGCATTTT. It is translated as CASSAEEQPQHF.

The chain is built from TRBV19 and TRBJ2-1, with 10 bases aligning to TRBD2. The CDR3 totals 13 residues. Germline values: CDR1 LNHDA, CDR2 SQIVND (reference sequence). Trimming took 6 bases from V and 5 from J; bases not matched to a gene: 1. The CDR3 loop reads CASRLAGNNEQFF. The DNA of the CDR3 is TGTGCCAGTAGACTAGCGGGGAACAATGAGCAGTTCTTC.

This chain joins TRBV5-6 and TRBJ1-4, with 11 bases fitting TRBD1. Trimming removed 4 bases from V and 5 bases from J; junction bases left unmatched: 4. Germline lookup yields CDR1 SGHDT and CDR2 YYEEEE. The CDR3 sequence is 15 residues long. Here the CDR3 DNA reads TGTGCCAGCAGCAAAGGGACAGGGGGAAATGAAAAACTGTTTTTT. Protein: CASSKGTGGNEKLFF. Combining the CDR3 with reference TRBV5-6 and TRBJ1-4 gives the whole variable domain DAGVTQSPTHLIKTRGQQVTLRCSPKSGHDTVSWYQQALGQGPQFIFQYYEEEERQRGNFPDRFSGHQFPNYSSELNVNALLLGDSALYLCASSKGTGGNEKLFFGSGTQLSVL.

The chain joins TRBV2 to TRBJ2-7, with D perhaps given as TRBD1 or TRBD2 (6 bases each). The CDR3 is made up of 15 amino acids. V was pared by 0 bases and J by 3 bases, with 12 bases between. Looked up from germline, CDR1 is SNHLY and CDR2 is FYNNEI. Here the CDR3 reads CASSEAWGADYEQYF. The CDR3, as DNA: TGTGCCAGCAGTGAAGCGTGGGGGGCGGACTACGAGCAGTACTTC.

This clone has only a few counts. The chain links TRBV6-1 to TRBJ1-1; 9 bases match TRBD1. CDR3 size: 14 residues. Germline V CDR1 and CDR2: MNHNS, SASEGT. Unmatched junction bases numbered 8, after V lost 8 bases and J lost 4 bases. The CDR3: CASRKDRGGTEAFF. The CDR3 region has the DNA TGTGCCAGCCGGAAGGACAGGGGTGGCACTGAAGCTTTCTTT.

The J gene is TRBJ2-3, the V gene TRBV27, with 7 bases lining up with TRBD2. With V trimmed by 8 bases and J by 5 bases, 7 bases remained unmatched. The CDR3 totals 13 residues. The germline V gene encodes CDR1 MNHEY and CDR2 SMNVEV (reference sequence). The CDR3 coding sequence is TGTGCCAGCTGGGGGGGTGTGAAAGATACGCAGTATTTT. Amino acids: CASWGGVKDTQYF.

The chain recombines TRBV7-6 with TRBJ1-1; 8 nucleotides match TRBD1. J gave up 0 bases and V 2 bases, and 8 bases lay outside the gene matches. The V gene's germline CDR1 is SGHVS and CDR2 FNYEAQ. CDR3 length: 17 amino acids. As DNA, the CDR3 is TGTGCCAGCAGCTTATCCGCGGCAGGGGGCTTGAACACTGAAGCTTTCTTT. It translates to CASSLSAAGGLNTEAFF.

This sequence joins TRBV19 and TRBJ2-5; D not resolved. This CDR3 has 14 residues. V lost 5 bases to trimming and J lost 5 bases, with 15 bases between them. Germline V gene sequence: CDR1 LNHDA, CDR2 SQIVND (reference sequence). The CDR3 region is CASSGQTMLETQYF. CDR3 coding DNA: TGTGCCAGTAGTGGGCAGACAATGTTGGAGACCCAGTACTTC.

This chain connects TRBV4-1 to TRBJ2-2, with 9 bases matching TRBD1. After removal of 5 bases from V and 6 bases from J, the junction contained 7 bases not matched to a gene. This CDR3 contains 15 residues. CDR1 is MGHRA and CDR2 is YSYEKL in the germline V gene. CDR3 bases: TGCGCCAGCAGCTCTTGGGACAGGGCTTCCGGGGAGCTGTTTTTT. Translation gives CASSSWDRASGELFF.